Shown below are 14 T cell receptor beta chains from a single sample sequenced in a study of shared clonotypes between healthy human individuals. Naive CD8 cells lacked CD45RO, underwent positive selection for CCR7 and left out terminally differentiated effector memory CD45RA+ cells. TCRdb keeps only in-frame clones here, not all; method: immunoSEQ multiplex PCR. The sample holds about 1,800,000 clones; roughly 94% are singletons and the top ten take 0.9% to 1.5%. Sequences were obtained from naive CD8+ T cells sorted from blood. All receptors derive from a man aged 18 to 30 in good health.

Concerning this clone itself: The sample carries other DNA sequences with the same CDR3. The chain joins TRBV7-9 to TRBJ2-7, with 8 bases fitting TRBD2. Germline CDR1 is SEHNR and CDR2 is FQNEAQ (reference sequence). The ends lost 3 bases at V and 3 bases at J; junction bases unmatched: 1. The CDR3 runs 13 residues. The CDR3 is CASSLAGGYEQYF. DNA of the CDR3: TGTGCCAGCAGCTTGGCGGGGGGCTACGAGCAGTACTTC.

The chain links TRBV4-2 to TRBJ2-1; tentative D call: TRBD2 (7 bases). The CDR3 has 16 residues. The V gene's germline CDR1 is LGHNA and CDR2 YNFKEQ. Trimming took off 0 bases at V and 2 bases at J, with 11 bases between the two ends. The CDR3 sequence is CASSQDGGPPYNEQFF. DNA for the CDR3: TGTGCCAGCAGCCAAGACGGGGGGCCGCCCTACAATGAGCAGTTCTTC.

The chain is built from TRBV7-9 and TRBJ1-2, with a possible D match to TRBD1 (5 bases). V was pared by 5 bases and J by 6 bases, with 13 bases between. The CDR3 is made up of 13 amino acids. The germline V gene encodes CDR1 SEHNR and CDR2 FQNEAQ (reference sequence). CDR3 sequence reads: CASSGEGLDGYTF. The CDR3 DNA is TGTGCCAGCAGCGGTGAGGGGCTCGATGGCTACACCTTC. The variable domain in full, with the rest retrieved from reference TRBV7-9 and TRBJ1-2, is DTGVSQNPRHKITKRGQNVTFRCDPISEHNRLYWYRQTLGQGPEFLTYFQNEAQLEKSRLLSDRFSAERPKGSFSTLEIQRTEQGDSAMYLCASSGEGLDGYTFGSGTRLTVV.

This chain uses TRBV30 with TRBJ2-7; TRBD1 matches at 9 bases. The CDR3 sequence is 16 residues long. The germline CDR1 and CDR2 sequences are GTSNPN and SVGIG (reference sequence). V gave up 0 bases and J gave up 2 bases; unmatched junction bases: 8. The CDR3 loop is CAWSVGTGTMTYEQYF. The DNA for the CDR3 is TGTGCCTGGAGTGTGGGGACAGGGACCATGACCTACGAGCAGTACTTC.

The chain's CDR3 is CASSLGGSNTGELFF. The CDR3 DNA reads as TGTGCCAGCAGCTTAGGCGGGAGTAACACCGGGGAGCTGTTTTTT. The chain carries TRBV7-9 and TRBJ2-2, with TRBD2 matching 7 bases. Germline V gene data show CDR1 as SEHNR and CDR2 as FQNEAQ (reference sequence). J gave up 2 bases and V 1 base, and 1 base lay outside the gene matches. The CDR3 consists of 15 residues.

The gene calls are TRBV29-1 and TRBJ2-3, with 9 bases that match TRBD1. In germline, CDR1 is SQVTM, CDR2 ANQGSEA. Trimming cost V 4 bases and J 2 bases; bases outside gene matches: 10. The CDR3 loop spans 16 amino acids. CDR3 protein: CSVGTGVFAYTDTQYF. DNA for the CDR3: TGCAGCGTTGGGACAGGGGTTTTTGCATACACAGATACGCAGTATTTT.

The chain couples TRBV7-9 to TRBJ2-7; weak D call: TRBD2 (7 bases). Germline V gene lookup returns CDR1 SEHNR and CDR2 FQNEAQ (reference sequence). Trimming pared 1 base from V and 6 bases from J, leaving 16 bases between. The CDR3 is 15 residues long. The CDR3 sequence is CASSLVRGADGEQYF. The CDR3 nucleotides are TGTGCCAGCAGCTTAGTTCGGGGGGCCGATGGCGAGCAGTACTTC.

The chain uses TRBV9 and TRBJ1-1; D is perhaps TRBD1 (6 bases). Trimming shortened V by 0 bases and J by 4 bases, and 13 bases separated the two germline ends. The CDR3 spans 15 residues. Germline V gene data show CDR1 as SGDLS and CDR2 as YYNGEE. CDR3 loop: CASSVVGAGGTEAFF. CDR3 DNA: TGTGCCAGCAGCGTAGTGGGGGCCGGGGGCACTGAAGCTTTCTTT. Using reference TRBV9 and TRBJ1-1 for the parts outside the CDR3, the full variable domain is DSGVTQTPKHLITATGQRVTLRCSPRSGDLSVYWYQQSLDQGLQFLIQYYNGEERAKGNILERFSAQQFPDLHSELNLSSLELGDSALYFCASSVVGAGGTEAFFGQGTRLTVV.

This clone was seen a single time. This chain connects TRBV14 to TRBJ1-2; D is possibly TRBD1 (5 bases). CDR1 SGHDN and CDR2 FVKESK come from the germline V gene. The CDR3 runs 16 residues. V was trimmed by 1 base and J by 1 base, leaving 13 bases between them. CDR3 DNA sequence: TGTGCCAGCAGCCAAGCAAAAGGACACCTTAACTATGGCTACACCTTC. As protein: CASSQAKGHLNYGYTF.

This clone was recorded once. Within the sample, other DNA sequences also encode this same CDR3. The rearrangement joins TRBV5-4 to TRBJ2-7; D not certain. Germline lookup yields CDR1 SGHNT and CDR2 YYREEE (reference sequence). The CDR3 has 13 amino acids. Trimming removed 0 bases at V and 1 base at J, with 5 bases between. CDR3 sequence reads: CASSLGRSYEQYF. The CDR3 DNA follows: TGTGCCAGCAGCTTGGGTCGGTCCTACGAGCAGTACTTC.

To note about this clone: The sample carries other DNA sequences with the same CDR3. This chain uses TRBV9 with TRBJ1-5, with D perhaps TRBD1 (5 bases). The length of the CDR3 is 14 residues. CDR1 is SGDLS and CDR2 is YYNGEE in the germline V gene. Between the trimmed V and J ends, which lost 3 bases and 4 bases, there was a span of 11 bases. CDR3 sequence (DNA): TGTGCCAGCAGCGCTGGGGCCGCGAATCAGCCCCAGCATTTT. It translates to CASSAGAANQPQHF.

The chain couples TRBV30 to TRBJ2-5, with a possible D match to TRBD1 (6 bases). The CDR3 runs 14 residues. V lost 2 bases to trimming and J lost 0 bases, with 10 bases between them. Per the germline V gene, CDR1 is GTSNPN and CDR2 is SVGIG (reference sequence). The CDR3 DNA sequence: TGTGCCTGGAGTCCTGGACAGTACCAAGAGACCCAGTACTTC. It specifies CAWSPGQYQETQYF.

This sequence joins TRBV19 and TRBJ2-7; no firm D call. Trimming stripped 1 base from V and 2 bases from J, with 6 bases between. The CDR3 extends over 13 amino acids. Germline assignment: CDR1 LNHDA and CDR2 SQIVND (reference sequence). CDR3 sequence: CASSIGSAYEQYF. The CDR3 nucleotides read TGTGCCAGTAGTATAGGATCGGCCTACGAGCAGTACTTC.

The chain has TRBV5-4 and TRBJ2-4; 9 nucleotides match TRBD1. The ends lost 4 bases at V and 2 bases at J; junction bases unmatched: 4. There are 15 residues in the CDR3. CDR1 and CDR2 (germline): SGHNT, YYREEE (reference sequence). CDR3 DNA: TGTGCCAGCAGCGCACAGGGGGCGACCAAAAACATTCAGTACTTC. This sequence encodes CASSAQGATKNIQYF. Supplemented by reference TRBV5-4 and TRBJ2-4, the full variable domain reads ETGVTQSPTHLIKTRGQQVTLRCSSQSGHNTVSWYQQALGQGPQFIFQYYREEENGRGNFPPRFSGLQFPNYSSELNVNALELDDSALYLCASSAQGATKNIQYFGAGTRLSVL.